This T cell receptor beta chain was observed in a study of blood T cell repertoires in COVID-19. Study-level background: Whether acute or convalescent, the COVID-19 samples came from the United States, Italy and Spain. Sample material is recorded as cDNA or gDNA derived from T cells, B-cell-depleted T cells, or PBMCs.

With 2 bases removed from V and 10 bases from J, the gap between germline ends came to 6 bases. The CDR3 totals 12 residues. The germline gives CDR1 MNHEY, CDR2 SVGAGI. In the original analysis: Nucleated cell counts were estimated from reference gene primer amplification. Libraries were prepared by immunoSEQ multiplex PCR; TCRdb keeps only in-frame clonotypes and omits some of them. The DNA gave D and trimming, while V, J and clone size come from that table. Of some 87,000 clones in the sample, less than 85% are singletons; the top ten hold approximately 25%. This TCR was sampled from a human donor in a cohort sampled during active COVID-19. V is TRBV6-5 and J is TRBJ1-6, with D possibly matching TRBD1 (5 bases). Material for sequencing was peripheral blood. CDR3 amino acids: CASSYRGSPLHF. CDR3 bases: TGTGCCAGCAGTTACAGGGGCTCACCCCTCCACTTT.